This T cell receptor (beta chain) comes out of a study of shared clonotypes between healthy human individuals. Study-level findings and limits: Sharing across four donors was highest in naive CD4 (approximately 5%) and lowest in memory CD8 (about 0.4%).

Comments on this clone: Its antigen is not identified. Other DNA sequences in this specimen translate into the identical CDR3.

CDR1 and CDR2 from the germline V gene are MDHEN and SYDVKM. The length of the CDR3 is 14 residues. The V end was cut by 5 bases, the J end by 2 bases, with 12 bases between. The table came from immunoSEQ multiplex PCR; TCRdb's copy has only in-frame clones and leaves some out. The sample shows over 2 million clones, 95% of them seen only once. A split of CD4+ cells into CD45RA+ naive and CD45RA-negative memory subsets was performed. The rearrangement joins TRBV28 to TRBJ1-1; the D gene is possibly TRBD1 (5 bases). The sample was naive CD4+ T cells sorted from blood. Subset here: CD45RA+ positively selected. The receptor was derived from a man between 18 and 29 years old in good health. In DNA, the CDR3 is TGTGCCAGCAGTCCAGGGACCAAAAACACTGAAGCTTTCTTT. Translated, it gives CASSPGTKNTEAFF.